This TCR beta chain is drawn from a study of cytomegalovirus exposure and HLA in healthy donors. Study-wide results and limits: The authors confirmed in vitro that a few CMV-associated chains were specific for CMV antigens.

The CDR3 covers 15 residues. V shed 3 bases, J shed 5 bases, and the junction held 7 bases outside the gene matches. Germline CDR1 is SEHNR and CDR2 is FQNEAQ (reference sequence). PCR employed 60 Vbeta and 13 Jbeta primers. Using immunoSEQ multiplex PCR, the repertoire was profiled, and TCRdb retains in-frame clones only, with some absent. The table includes about 52,000 clones, roughly 72% detected once. This clone was recorded once. Its cognate antigen is unknown. The V gene is TRBV7-9, the J gene TRBJ2-1; 7 bases line up with TRBD2. The sample consisted of PBMCs. This TCR came from a woman between 50 and 59 years old in good health and CMV-seronegative. The CDR3 sequence is CASSFSAGVDNEQFF. DNA of the CDR3: TGTGCCAGCAGCTTTTCTGCGGGAGTTGACAATGAGCAGTTCTTC.